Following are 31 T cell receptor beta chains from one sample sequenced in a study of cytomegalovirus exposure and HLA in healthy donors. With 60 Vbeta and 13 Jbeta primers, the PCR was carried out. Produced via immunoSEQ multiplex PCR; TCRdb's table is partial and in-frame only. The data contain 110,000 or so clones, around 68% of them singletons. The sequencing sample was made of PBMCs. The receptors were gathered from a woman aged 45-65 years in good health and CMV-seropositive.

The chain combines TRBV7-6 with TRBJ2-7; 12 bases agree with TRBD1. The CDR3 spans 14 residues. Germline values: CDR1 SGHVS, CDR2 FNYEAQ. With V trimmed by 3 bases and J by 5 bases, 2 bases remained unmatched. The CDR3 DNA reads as TGTGCCAGCAGCTTGGGACAGGGGGCGGACGAGCAGTACTTC. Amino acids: CASSLGQGADEQYF. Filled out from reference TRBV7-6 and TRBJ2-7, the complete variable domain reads GAGVSQSPRYKVTKRGQDVALRCDPISGHVSLYWYRQALGQGPEFLTYFNYEAQQDKSGLPNDRFSAERPEGSISTLTIQRTEQRDSAMYRCASSLGQGADEQYFGPGTRLTVT.

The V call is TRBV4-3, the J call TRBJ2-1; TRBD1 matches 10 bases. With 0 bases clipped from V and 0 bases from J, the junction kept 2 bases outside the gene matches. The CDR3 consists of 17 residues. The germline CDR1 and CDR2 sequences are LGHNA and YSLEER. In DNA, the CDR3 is TGCGCCAGCAGCCAAGAGGACAGGGGGGGCTCCTACAATGAGCAGTTCTTC. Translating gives CASSQEDRGGSYNEQFF.

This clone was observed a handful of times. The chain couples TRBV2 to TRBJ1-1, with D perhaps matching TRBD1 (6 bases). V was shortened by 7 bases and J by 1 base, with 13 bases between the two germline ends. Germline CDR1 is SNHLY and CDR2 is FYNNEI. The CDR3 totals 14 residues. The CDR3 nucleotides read TGTGCCAGCAAACAGGGTGTAACGAACACTGAAGCTTTCTTT. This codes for CASKQGVTNTEAFF. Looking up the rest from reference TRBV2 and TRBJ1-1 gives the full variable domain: EPEVTQTPSHQVTQMGQEVILRCVPISNHLYFYWYRQILGQKVEFLVSFYNNEISEKSEIFDDQFSVERPDGSNFTLKIRSTKLEDSAMYFCASKQGVTNTEAFFGQGTRLTVV.

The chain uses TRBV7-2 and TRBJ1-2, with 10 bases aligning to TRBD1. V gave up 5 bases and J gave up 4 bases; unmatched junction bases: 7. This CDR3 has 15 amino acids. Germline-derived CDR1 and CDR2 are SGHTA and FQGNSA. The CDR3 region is CASSPGQGFGYGYTF. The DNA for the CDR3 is TGTGCCAGCAGCCCGGGACAGGGGTTTGGCTATGGCTACACCTTC.

The CDR3: CASTNLGDGYTF. In nucleotides, the CDR3 is TGTGCCAGTACGAATCTAGGGGATGGCTACACCTTC. The chain uses TRBV19 and TRBJ1-2; D might be TRBD1 (5 bases). The CDR3 runs 12 residues. Germline V gene lookup returns CDR1 LNHDA and CDR2 SQIVND (reference sequence). V lost 7 bases and J 6 bases, leaving 12 bases between the germline ends.

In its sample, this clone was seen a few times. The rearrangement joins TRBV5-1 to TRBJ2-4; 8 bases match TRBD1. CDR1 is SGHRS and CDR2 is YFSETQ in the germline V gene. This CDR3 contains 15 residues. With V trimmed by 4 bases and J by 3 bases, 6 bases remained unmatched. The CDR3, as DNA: TGCGCCAGCAGCCCAGACGGGACAGGCAAAAACATTCAGTACTTC. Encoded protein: CASSPDGTGKNIQYF.

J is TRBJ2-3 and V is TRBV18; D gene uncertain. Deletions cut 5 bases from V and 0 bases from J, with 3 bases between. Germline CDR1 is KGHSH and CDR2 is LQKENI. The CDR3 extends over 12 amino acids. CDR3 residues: CASSTSTDTQYF. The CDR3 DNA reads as TGTGCCAGCTCAACTAGCACAGATACGCAGTATTTT.

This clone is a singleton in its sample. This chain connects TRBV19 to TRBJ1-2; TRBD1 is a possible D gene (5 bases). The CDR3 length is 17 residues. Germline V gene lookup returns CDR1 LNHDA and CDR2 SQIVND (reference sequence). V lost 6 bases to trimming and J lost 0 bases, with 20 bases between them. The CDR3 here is CASRGGSFPFTNYGYTF. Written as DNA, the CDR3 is TGTGCCAGTAGGGGGGGAAGTTTCCCCTTTACTAACTATGGCTACACCTTC.

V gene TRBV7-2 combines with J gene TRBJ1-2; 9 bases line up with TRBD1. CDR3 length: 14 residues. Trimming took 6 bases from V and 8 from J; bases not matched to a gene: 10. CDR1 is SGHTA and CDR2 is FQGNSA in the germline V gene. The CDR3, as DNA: TGTGCCAGCAGGCTGACAGGGGGACCGTCCGGCTACACCTTC. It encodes CASRLTGGPSGYTF.

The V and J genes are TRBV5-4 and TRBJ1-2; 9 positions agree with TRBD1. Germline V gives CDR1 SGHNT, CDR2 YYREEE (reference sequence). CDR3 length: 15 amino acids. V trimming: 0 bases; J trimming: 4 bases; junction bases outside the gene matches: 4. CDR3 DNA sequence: TGTGCCAGCAGCTTGGTGGGGACAGGGATCTATGGCTACACCTTC. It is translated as CASSLVGTGIYGYTF.

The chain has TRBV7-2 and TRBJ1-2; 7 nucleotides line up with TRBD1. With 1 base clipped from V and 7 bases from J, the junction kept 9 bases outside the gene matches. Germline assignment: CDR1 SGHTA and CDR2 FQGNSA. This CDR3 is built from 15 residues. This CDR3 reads CASSLEQGRVVGYTF. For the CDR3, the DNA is TGTGCCAGCAGCTTAGAACAGGGGCGGGTGGTTGGCTACACCTTC.

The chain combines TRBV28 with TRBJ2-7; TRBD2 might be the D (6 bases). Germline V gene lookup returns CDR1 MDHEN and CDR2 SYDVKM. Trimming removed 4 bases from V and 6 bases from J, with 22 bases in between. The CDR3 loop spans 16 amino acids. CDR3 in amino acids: CASSSVADETAGEQYF. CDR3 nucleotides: TGTGCCAGCAGTTCGGTAGCGGACGAAACGGCAGGCGAGCAGTACTTC.

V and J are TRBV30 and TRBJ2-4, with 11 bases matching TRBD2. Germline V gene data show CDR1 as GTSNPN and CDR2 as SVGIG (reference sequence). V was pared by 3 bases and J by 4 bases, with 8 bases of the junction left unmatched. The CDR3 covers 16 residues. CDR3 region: CAWSTPGTSGKNIQYF. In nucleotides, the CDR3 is TGTGCCTGGAGCACACCCGGGACTAGCGGAAAAAACATTCAGTACTTC.

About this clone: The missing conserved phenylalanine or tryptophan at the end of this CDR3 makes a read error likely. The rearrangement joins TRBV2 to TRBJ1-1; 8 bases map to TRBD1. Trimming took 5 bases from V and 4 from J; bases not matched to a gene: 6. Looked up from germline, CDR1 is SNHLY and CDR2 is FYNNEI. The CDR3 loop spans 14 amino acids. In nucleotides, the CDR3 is TGTGCCAGCAGTTCAGGGGGCGCGGGCACTGAAGCTTTCGTT. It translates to CASSSGGAGTEAFV.

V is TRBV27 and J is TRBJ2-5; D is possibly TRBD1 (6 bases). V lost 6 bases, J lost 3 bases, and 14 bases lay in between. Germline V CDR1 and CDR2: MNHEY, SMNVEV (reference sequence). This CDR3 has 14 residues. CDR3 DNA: TGTGCCAGCAGCCTCTCAGGGGTGAAAGAGACCCAGTACTTC. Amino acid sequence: CASSLSGVKETQYF.

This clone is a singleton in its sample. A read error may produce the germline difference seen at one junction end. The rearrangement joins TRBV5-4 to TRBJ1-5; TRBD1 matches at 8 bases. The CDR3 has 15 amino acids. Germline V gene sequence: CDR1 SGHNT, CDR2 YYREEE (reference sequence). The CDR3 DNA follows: TGTGCCAGCAGCTTGCAGGGGGCTAGCAATCGGCCCCAGCATTTT. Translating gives CASSLQGASNRPQHF.

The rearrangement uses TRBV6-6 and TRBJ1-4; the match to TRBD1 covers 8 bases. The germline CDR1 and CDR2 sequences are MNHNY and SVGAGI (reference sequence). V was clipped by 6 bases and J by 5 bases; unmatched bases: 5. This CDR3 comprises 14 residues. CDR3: CASRKDRANEKLFF. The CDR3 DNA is TGTGCCAGCAGGAAGGACAGGGCGAATGAAAAACTGTTTTTT.

DNA of the CDR3: TGTGCCAGCAGCTTGGCTCTAGCGGGAGCCGGAAAGACCCAGTACTTC. This codes for CASSLALAGAGKTQYF. The chain is built from TRBV5-4 and TRBJ2-5; 10 bases map to TRBD2. The germline gives CDR1 SGHNT, CDR2 YYREEE (reference sequence). Trimming cost V 0 bases and J 6 bases; bases outside gene matches: 8. The CDR3 sequence is 16 residues long.

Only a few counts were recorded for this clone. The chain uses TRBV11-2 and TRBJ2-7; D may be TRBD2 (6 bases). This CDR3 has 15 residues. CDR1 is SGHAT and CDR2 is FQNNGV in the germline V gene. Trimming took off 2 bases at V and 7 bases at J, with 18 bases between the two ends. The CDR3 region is CASSLKTRDVREQYF. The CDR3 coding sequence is TGTGCCAGCAGCTTAAAGACTAGAGACGTGCGGGAGCAGTACTTC.

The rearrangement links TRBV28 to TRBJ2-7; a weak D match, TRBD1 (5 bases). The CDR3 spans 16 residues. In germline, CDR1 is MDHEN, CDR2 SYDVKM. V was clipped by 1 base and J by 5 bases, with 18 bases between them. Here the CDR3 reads CASSLSKNWQGNEQYF. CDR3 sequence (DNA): TGTGCCAGCAGTTTATCAAAGAATTGGCAGGGCAACGAGCAGTACTTC.

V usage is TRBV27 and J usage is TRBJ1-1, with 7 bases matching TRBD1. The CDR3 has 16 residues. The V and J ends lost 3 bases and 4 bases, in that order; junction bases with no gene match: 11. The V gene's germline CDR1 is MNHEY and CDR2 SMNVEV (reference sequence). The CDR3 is CASSFDLKGAGTEAFF. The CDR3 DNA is TGTGCCAGCAGTTTTGATCTGAAGGGGGCGGGCACTGAAGCTTTCTTT.

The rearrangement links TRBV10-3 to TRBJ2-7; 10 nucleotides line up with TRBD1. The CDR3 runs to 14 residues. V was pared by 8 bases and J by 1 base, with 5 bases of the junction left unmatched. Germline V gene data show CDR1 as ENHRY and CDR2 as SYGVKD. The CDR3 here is CAIRGQGLSYEQYF. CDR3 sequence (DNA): TGTGCCATCCGGGGACAGGGGTTATCCTACGAGCAGTACTTC.

CDR3 bases: TGTGCCATCAGTGGGGACATTGGAGAAAAACTGTTTTTT. Protein: CAISGDIGEKLFF. This chain connects TRBV10-3 to TRBJ1-4; perhaps TRBD1 as D (6 bases). V lost 4 bases, J lost 8 bases, and 11 bases lay in between. This CDR3 region has 13 residues. Germline CDR1 and CDR2: ENHRY and SYGVKD.

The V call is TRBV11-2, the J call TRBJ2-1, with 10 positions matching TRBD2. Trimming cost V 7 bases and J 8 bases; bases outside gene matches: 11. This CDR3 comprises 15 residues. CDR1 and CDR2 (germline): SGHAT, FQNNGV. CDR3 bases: TGTGCCAGCACCGATCCGGGACTAGCGACGGATGAGCAGTTCTTC. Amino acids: CASTDPGLATDEQFF.

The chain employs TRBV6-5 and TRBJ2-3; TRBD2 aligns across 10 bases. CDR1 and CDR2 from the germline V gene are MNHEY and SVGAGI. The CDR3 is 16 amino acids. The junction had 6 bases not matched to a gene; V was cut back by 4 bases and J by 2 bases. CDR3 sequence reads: CASSSRTSGITDTQYF. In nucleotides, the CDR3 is TGTGCCAGCAGTTCCAGGACTAGCGGAATCACAGATACGCAGTATTTT.

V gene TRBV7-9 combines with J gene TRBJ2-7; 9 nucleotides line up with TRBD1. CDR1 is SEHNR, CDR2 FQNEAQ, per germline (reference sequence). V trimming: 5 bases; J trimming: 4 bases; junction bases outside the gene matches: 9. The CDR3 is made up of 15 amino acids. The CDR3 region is CASSPNTGGGYEQYF. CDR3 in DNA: TGTGCCAGCAGCCCTAATACAGGGGGCGGTTACGAGCAGTACTTC.

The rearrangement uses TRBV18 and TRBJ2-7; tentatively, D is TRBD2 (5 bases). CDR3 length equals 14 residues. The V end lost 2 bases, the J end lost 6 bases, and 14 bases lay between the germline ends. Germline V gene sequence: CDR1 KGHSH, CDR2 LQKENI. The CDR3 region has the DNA TGTGCCAGCTCACCAAACGTGGAGGTCGGCGAGCAGTACTTC. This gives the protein CASSPNVEVGEQYF.

CDR3 loop: CASSLGADTEAFF. In DNA form, the CDR3 reads TGTGCCAGCAGCCTCGGCGCGGACACTGAAGCTTTCTTT. V and J are TRBV5-4 and TRBJ1-1; D remains unclear. In germline, CDR1 is SGHNT, CDR2 YYREEE (reference sequence). The V end lost 4 bases, the J end lost 3 bases, and 10 bases lay between the germline ends. This CDR3 has 13 residues.

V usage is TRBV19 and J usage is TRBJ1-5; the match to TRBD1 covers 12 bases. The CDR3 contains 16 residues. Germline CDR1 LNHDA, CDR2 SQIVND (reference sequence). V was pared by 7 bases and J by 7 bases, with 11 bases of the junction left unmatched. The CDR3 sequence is CASIDRDRGLWQPQHF. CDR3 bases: TGTGCCAGTATAGACCGGGACAGGGGGCTTTGGCAGCCCCAGCATTTT.

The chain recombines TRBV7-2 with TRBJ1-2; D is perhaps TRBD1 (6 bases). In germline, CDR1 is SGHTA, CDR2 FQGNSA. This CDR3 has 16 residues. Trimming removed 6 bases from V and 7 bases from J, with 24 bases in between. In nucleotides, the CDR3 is TGTGCCAGCAGGCTGGGGGGGGCTTCGCTTCTCGGTGGCTACACCTTC. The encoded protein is CASRLGGASLLGGYTF.

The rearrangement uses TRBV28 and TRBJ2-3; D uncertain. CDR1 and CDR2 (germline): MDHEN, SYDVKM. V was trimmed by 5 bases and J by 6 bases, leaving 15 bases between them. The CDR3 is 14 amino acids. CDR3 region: CASSPNPFADTQYF. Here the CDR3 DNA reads TGTGCCAGCAGTCCTAACCCATTTGCGGATACGCAGTATTTT.